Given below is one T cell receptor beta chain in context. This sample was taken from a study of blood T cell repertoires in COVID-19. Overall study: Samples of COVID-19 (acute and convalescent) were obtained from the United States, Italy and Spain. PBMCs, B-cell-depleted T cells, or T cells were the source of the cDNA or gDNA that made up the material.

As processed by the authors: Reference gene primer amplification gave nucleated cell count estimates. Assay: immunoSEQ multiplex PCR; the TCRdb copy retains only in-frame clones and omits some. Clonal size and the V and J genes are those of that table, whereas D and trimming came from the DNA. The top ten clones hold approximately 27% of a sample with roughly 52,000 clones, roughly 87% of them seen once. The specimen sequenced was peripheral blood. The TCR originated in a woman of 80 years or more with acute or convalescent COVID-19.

The CDR3 DNA reads TGTGCCACCAGCACGACAGGGGGGCGGTCAGGAGCTTTCTTT. The encoded protein is CATSTTGGRSGAFF. The chain joins TRBV15 to TRBJ1-1, with 9 bases fitting TRBD1. Germline CDR1 is LNHNV and CDR2 is YYDKDF (reference sequence). The CDR3 is 14 amino acids. Trimming at V came to 4 bases and at J to 10 bases, leaving 10 bases not matched to a gene.